This is a list of T cell receptor beta chains from one sample in a study of cytomegalovirus exposure and HLA in healthy donors. Repertoires were generated with immunoSEQ multiplex PCR, while TCRdb's copy carries only in-frame clones and drops some. The data contain approximately 190,000 clones, 81% of them singletons. The sample taken for sequencing was PBMCs. Receptors were obtained from a man aged 35-49 years in good health and CMV-seropositive. CDR3s leave out the opening cysteine and the closing phenylalanine or tryptophan.

TRBV23-1,ASSPGRDRGMGKGQPQH
TRBV19,ATSGQGSGAF
TRBV4-1,ASSQLTSGSNEQY
TRBV6-5,ASSPPNSRGYT
TRBV7-9,ASSLATGLSSPLH
TRBV7-9,ASSLGDRGLGEKLF
TRBV6-1,ASSEKTSLYNEQF
TRBV4-1,ASSQDGRNQPQH
TRBV5-1,ASSLGQGPTTNEKLF
TRBV10-3,AISESRDRSTDTQY
TRBV29-1,SVGTGVDTGELF
TRBV19,ASSIARGSNQPQH
TRBV25-1,ASTSINYNEQF
TRBV6-5,ASSYSDLYEQY
TRBV18,ASSLNRRDTEKLF
TRBV6-1,ASSRKTGIYGYT
TRBV6-1,ASRGGSRSGELF
TRBV6-5,ASSAAVRRIETQY
TRBV19,ASSTLKRRGTEAF
TRBV4-3,ASSQTSGRYGQY
TRBV5-1,ASSPAPGENTEAF
TRBV5-1,ASSLASRGNTEAF
TRBV19,ASETRSSGNTIY
TRBV6-1,ASSERGSMLTGGELF
TRBV18,ASSPQAAEGNEKLF
TRBV29-1,SARTGDSGPQH
TRBV11-2,ASSVTDYNEQF
TRBV7-9,ASSLGQGKVNTEAF
TRBV2,ASSAGRGNYNEQF
TRBV6-1,ASSLGNTIY
TRBV25-1,ASSRTGYVTDTQY
TRBV9,ASSLAGSGDEQY
TRBV28,ASNHRDRGVRSNQPQH
TRBV9,ASSATDIHNEQF
TRBV18,ASSPGTSGSGCEQY
TRBV7-9,ASSPRGESYEQY
TRBV12-5,ASGPAAYTQY
TRBV29-1,SVASGQRRNTEAF
TRBV27,ASSPRGGRGNQPQH
TRBV28,ASSLPPGLAGGRGYYEQY
TRBV7-8,ASSSPQGFTNEQF
TRBV6-6,ASSTEGRSGANVLT
TRBV19,ASRAHGGTDTQY
TRBV5-1,ASSLGTNQETQY
TRBV7-2,ASSLAVFRTEAF
TRBV19,ASSELVTGTSNTEAF
TRBV10-3,AISGTGGSNQPQH
TRBV5-1,ASSFIHRDYEQY
TRBV5-5,ASSLSGTDWEQY
TRBV5-4,ASSLDRFMNTEAF
TRBV7-9,ASSLAAVNTGELF
TRBV18,ASSPTDYNEQF
TRBV2,ASRFGTGDTQY
TRBV7-9,ASSIRTGYGYT
TRBV18,ASSPQGFYNEQF
TRBV7-9,ASSRTGAEQY
TRBV4-1,ASSRFTLVATNEKLF